This T cell receptor beta chain comes out of a study of cytomegalovirus exposure and HLA in healthy donors. Study results and caveats: On later analysis, the bulk of CMV-associated TCR beta chains appeared to be HLA-restricted.

Concerning this clone: No antigen is known for it.

PCR used 60 Vbeta primers and 13 Jbeta primers. Assay: immunoSEQ multiplex PCR; the TCRdb copy retains only in-frame clones and omits some. The sample includes approximately 160,000 clones, about 84% seen only once; the top ten take 1% to 1.5%. Germline CDR1 and CDR2: MGHDK and SYGVNS. This CDR3 has 15 amino acids. V gave up 5 bases and J gave up 7 bases; unmatched junction bases: 10. The sequencing sample was made of PBMCs. The V gene is TRBV25-1, the J gene TRBJ2-2, with 7 bases identical to TRBD1. The sequence was obtained from a man aged 50 or older in good health and CMV-seropositive. The CDR3 spells CASSRTDRVDGELFF. CDR3 in DNA: TGTGCCAGCAGTCGTACCGACAGGGTGGACGGGGAGCTGTTTTTT.